One TCR beta chain is described in this entry. Its antigen is not yet known. The sample holds no much larger clone one base away, and base qualities are not on file. This sample was taken from a study of lymphopenia after photon versus proton radiotherapy (dated by TCRdb to the late 2010s). Background for the entire study: Photon and proton radiation therapy were compared by the study for their immunological effects in patients with gastrointestinal tumors who developed high-grade lymphopenia. The 15 to 25 patients in the cohort had gastrointestinal tumors, were treated with either photon or proton therapy, and subsequently developed lymphopenia. The study was designed to characterize how the impact on the immune system differs between the two radiation modalities.

The library was made by the immunoSEQ multiplex PCR assay. T cell repertoires were profiled by deep sequencing of rearranged TCR beta loci, alongside multiparametric flow cytometry. The immuneACCESS repertoire file appears here via TCRdb, limited to in-frame rearrangements. These files lack a portion of the clones; in checked studies, under half of the deficit traces to unresolved V genes, and the cause of the others is not known. For this sample there are 150,000 to 200,000 clones; approximately 91% appear just once. The ten largest make up about 4.7% of the sample. From a lookup of the germline V gene, CDR1 and CDR2 are SGHTA and FQGNSA. V is clipped by 4 bases and J by 4 bases, and the sequence between their germline boundaries is 10 bases long. The CDR3 runs 13 amino acids, cysteine and phenylalanine included. Only CDR3 DNA is held: 39 bases, read in frame from base 1. Results the study describes overall, beyond this receptor: The authors looked at the survival association only in patients who died, and they framed better survival with proton therapy as a possibility rather than a demonstrated result. Once the lymphocyte count had reached its nadir, the repertoires of photon-treated patients showed oligoclonal expansion, particularly of CD8+ Temra cells, and this expansion drove the decline in diversity. During treatment, patients who received proton therapy stayed relatively stable, whereas patients who received photon therapy lost naive T cells and TCR diversity and gained effector/memory populations. Among patients across the cohort who died, overall survival time showed an inverse correlation with a larger post-nadir drop in TCR diversity.

This clonotype was obtained from a man aged 50 or older with gastric cancer. This sequence uses TRBV7-2 and TRBJ1-2; no D gene call is confident. The input for sequencing was peripheral blood, taken from a patient treated with photon-based radiotherapy. The CDR3 protein sequence reads: CASSSDTFYGYTF. The nucleotide sequence is TGTGCCAGCAGCTCCGACACTTTCTATGGCTACACCTTC.